This paragraph covers one T cell receptor beta chain sequence. A read error may be the cause here, since a much bigger clone is one base away. This sample is drawn from a study of blood T cells in healthy people across ages. V shed 2 bases and J 7 bases; nucleotides not matched to a gene: 10. The CDR3 totals 15 residues. CDR1 is SGHTA, CDR2 FQGNSA, per germline. The use of a sample-barcoded 5' primer and a J-beta primer mix characterized a second PCR of roughly 6 to 11 cycles. TCRdb independently ran MiXCR on the 5' RACE reads; one entry per CDR3 protein. The sample consists of about 930,000 distinct CDR3 sequences, about 29% of them appearing once. In addition, the sample was reused for a study of T cells of mothers and their children.

The receptor was derived from a middle-aged woman in good health. The source material was blood. The chain employs TRBV7-2 and TRBJ2-7; 8 nucleotides align to TRBD2. The CDR3 DNA follows: TGTGCCAGCAGCTTACGCAGCGGGGGATACAATGAGCAGTACTTC. It translates to CASSLRSGGYNEQYF.